This is a list of T cell receptor beta chains from one sample in a study of identical twins' blood T cells. TCRdb ran MiXCR on the 5' RACE reads and lists one entry per CDR3 protein. The sample contains about 370,000 distinct CDR3 sequences, about 28% of which appear only once. The sequenced material came from PBMCs. The receptor source for this set is a woman aged 18 to 50 in good health. The CDR3 runs from the conserved cysteine through the conserved F or W. The D gene is left open where the match is weak. Only part of the rows carry a size: once, few, many, or a class if the clone is expanded.

d_gene	j_gene	v_gene	abundance	CDR3aa	CDR3nt
NA	TRBJ2-5	TRBV25-1	many	CASSEYGTAKETQYF	TGTGCCAGCAGTGAATACGGGACTGCTAAAGAGACCCAGTACTTC
NA	TRBJ1-1	TRBV29-1	many	CSVLGIHHPMNTEAFF	TGCAGCGTTTTGGGGATACACCATCCCATGAACACTGAAGCTTTCTTT
NA	TRBJ1-4	TRBV9	NA	CASSGDSATNEKLFF	TGTGCCAGCAGCGGCGACAGTGCAACTAATGAAAAACTGTTTTTT
NA	TRBJ1-2	TRBV4-2	few	CASSQEAQSFYGYTF	TGTGCCAGCAGCCAAGAGGCCCAAAGCTTCTATGGCTACACCTTC
NA	TRBJ2-7	TRBV19	few	CASSIIQGEQYF	TGTGCCAGTAGTATAATACAGGGCGAGCAGTACTTC
NA	TRBJ2-1	TRBV9	few	CASSFRTRPRDEQFF	TGTGCCAGCAGCTTCCGGACCCGCCCAAGGGATGAGCAGTTCTTC
TRBD1	TRBJ2-3	TRBV3-1	NA	CASSGQGITQYF	TGTGCCAGCAGCGGACAGGGGATAACGCAGTATTTT
NA	TRBJ1-4	TRBV5-6	NA	CASSPKLQGLNEKLFF	TGTGCCAGCAGCCCGAAGCTACAGGGCCTTAATGAAAAACTGTTTTTT
NA	TRBJ2-4	TRBV20-1	few	CSASGFPKNIQYF	TGCAGTGCTAGCGGGTTTCCCAAAAACATTCAGTACTTC
NA	TRBJ2-2	TRBV7-2	NA	CASSYGETTGELFF	TGTGCCAGCAGCTACGGCGAGACCACCGGGGAGCTGTTTTTT
NA	TRBJ2-7	TRBV20-1	NA	CSATRGTGAYEQYF	TGCAGTGCCACAAGAGGAACGGGAGCTTACGAGCAGTACTTC
NA	TRBJ1-1	TRBV2	NA	CASSGVQVPPEAFF	TGTGCCAGCAGTGGGGTACAGGTCCCCCCTGAAGCTTTCTTT
NA	TRBJ2-1	TRBV11-2	NA	CATAGSSYNEQFF	TGTGCCACCGCGGGGAGCTCCTACAATGAGCAGTTCTTC
NA	TRBJ1-2	TRBV27	NA	CASKDGANYGYTF	TGTGCCAGCAAGGACGGAGCTAACTATGGCTACACCTTC
TRBD1	TRBJ2-2	TRBV25-1	many	CASLNRGGELFF	TGTGCCAGCCTCAACAGGGGAGGGGAGCTGTTTTTT
NA	TRBJ2-7	TRBV11-2	NA	CASSSLPGPAYEQYF	TGTGCCAGCAGCTCCCTTCCGGGACCAGCATACGAGCAGTACTTC
TRBD2	TRBJ2-7	TRBV20-1	few	CSAADPGTSGSNEQYF	TGCAGTGCTGCTGATCCTGGGACTAGCGGGAGTAACGAGCAGTACTTC
NA	TRBJ2-7	TRBV5-1	NA	CASSLFESQGDEQYF	TGCGCCAGCAGCTTGTTCGAATCCCAAGGTGACGAGCAGTACTTC
NA	TRBJ2-7	TRBV3-1	NA	CASSHHNYEQYF	TGTGCCAGCAGCCATCACAACTACGAGCAGTACTTC
NA	TRBJ1-2	TRBV3-1	NA	CASSQGYDINGYTF	TGTGCCAGCAGCCAAGGATACGACATAAATGGCTACACCTTC
NA	TRBJ2-1	TRBV6-5	NA	CASSLRSDLRNEQFF	TGTGCCAGCAGTCTCCGGTCTGACCTACGGAATGAGCAGTTCTTC
TRBD1	TRBJ1-1	TRBV5-5	NA	CASRMTGSTEAFF	TGTGCCAGCAGGATGACAGGGTCCACTGAAGCTTTCTTT
TRBD1	TRBJ1-5	TRBV20-1	many	CSASEQGRNQPQHF	TGCAGTGCTAGTGAACAGGGGCGCAATCAGCCCCAGCATTTT
NA	TRBJ1-4	TRBV29-1	NA	CSVVRRADEKLFF	TGCAGCGTTGTGCGCAGGGCTGATGAAAAACTGTTTTTT
NA	TRBJ2-5	TRBV18	NA	CASSPPGETQYF	TGTGCCAGCTCACCTCCGGGGGAGACCCAGTACTTC
NA	TRBJ2-2	TRBV7-7	NA	CASSPGATNTGELFF	TGTGCTAGCAGCCCGGGGGCTACGAACACCGGGGAGCTGTTTTTT
TRBD2	TRBJ2-2	TRBV5-1	many	CASRSLAENTGELFF	TGCGCCAGCAGATCCCTAGCGGAGAACACCGGGGAGCTGTTTTTT
NA	TRBJ1-1	TRBV18	few	CASSPPYGGNTEAFF	TGTGCCAGCTCACCACCCTACGGGGGGAACACTGAAGCTTTCTTT
NA	TRBJ2-3	TRBV29-1	NA	CSFPVNTDTQYF	TGCAGCTTTCCGGTTAACACAGATACGCAGTATTTT
TRBD1	TRBJ1-6	TRBV6-5	few	CASSYRGVTGQGSSYNSPLHF	TGTGCCAGCAGTTACAGGGGCGTTACGGGACAGGGGAGCTCCTATAATTCACCCCTCCACTTT
TRBD1	TRBJ1-1	TRBV7-2	NA	CASSSTTGQNTEAFF	TGTGCCAGCAGCAGTACGACAGGGCAGAACACTGAAGCTTTCTTT
NA	TRBJ2-5	TRBV11-2	many	CASSFSRKTQETQYF	TGTGCCAGCAGCTTTTCAAGGAAGACACAAGAGACCCAGTACTTC
TRBD1	TRBJ2-1	TRBV5-1	many	CASSFPEGAHEQFF	TGCGCCAGCAGCTTCCCCGAGGGGGCCCATGAGCAGTTCTTC
NA	TRBJ1-2	TRBV12-3/TRBV12-4	NA	CAGSLGDRRCGYTF	TGTGCCGGCAGTTTAGGAGACAGGCGCTGTGGCTACACCTTC
NA	TRBJ1-1	TRBV29-1	many	CSVGLTEAFF	TGCAGCGTTGGACTTACTGAAGCTTTCTTT
TRBD2	TRBJ2-3	TRBV9	NA	CASSVAGASGSTDTQYF	TGTGCCAGCAGCGTAGCCGGGGCTAGCGGAAGCACAGATACGCAGTATTTT
TRBD2	TRBJ2-7	TRBV5-1	many	CASSLGTSGSFQAIYEQYF	TGCGCCAGCAGCCTAGGGACTAGCGGGAGTTTTCAAGCGATTTACGAGCAGTACTTC
NA	TRBJ1-5	TRBV6-2/TRBV6-3	many	CASSYGTLNQPQHF	TGTGCCAGCAGTTACGGGACACTTAATCAGCCCCAGCATTTT
NA	TRBJ1-2	TRBV10-3	NA	CAISKPGPLGYGYTF	TGTGCCATCAGTAAACCGGGACCACTCGGCTATGGCTACACCTTC
NA	TRBJ1-2	TRBV29-1	once	CGVGQDYGYTF	TGCGGCGTTGGCCAGGACTATGGCTACACCTTC
NA	TRBJ2-7	TRBV4-2	few	CASSQEYGTGDEQYF	TGTGCCAGCAGCCAAGAGTATGGGACGGGAGACGAGCAGTACTTC
NA	TRBJ1-1	TRBV28	few	CASGGHPGYTEAFF	TGTGCCAGCGGTGGACACCCTGGTTACACTGAAGCTTTCTTT
NA	TRBJ1-1	TRBV5-1	NA	CASSLNDRTEAFF	TGCGCCAGCAGCTTGAACGACAGAACTGAAGCTTTCTTT
NA	TRBJ2-5	TRBV19	many	CASSFSRETQETQYF	TGTGCCAGTAGTTTTAGCCGGGAGACACAAGAGACCCAGTACTTC
NA	TRBJ2-7	TRBV5-1	many	CASSLSSYEQYF	TGTGCCAGCAGCCTTAGCTCCTACGAGCAGTACTTC
NA	TRBJ1-1	TRBV24-1	few	CATSEDWTADEAFF	TGTGCCACCAGTGAAGACTGGACAGCAGATGAAGCTTTCTTT
TRBD2	TRBJ2-1	TRBV10-2	many	CATGLAGGSNEQFF	TGCGCCACCGGTTTAGCGGGGGGGAGCAATGAGCAGTTCTTC
TRBD1	TRBJ1-5	TRBV28	NA	CASSFPGQVVYAGNQPQHF	TGTGCCAGCAGTTTTCCGGGACAGGTTGTTTATGCGGGCAATCAGCCCCAGCATTTT
TRBD1	TRBJ1-6	TRBV6-5	few	CASSSGQLYNSPLHF	TGTGCCAGCAGTTCGGGACAGCTCTATAATTCACCCCTCCACTTT
NA	TRBJ1-1	TRBV4-2	few	CASSQVRGSDTEAFF	TGTGCCAGCAGCCAAGTGCGCGGATCCGACACTGAAGCTTTCTTT
TRBD1	TRBJ1-4	TRBV5-1	NA	CASSLQGVGEKLFF	TGCGCCAGCAGCCTCCAGGGGGTTGGGGAAAAACTGTTTTTT
TRBD1	TRBJ1-4	TRBV20-1	NA	CSASSQGAVEKLFF	TGCAGTGCTAGCAGCCAGGGGGCTGTTGAAAAACTGTTTTTT
TRBD1	TRBJ1-2	TRBV10-1	NA	CASSPSRDSLNYGYTF	TGCGCCAGCAGTCCCAGCCGGGACAGCCTAAACTATGGCTACACCTTC
TRBD1	TRBJ2-3	TRBV9	few	CASSGGQGITDTQYF	TGTGCCAGCAGCGGAGGACAGGGGATCACAGATACGCAGTATTTT
NA	TRBJ1-1	TRBV9	once	CASSVAWDRGNTEAFF	TGTGCCAGCAGCGTAGCCTGGGACCGAGGGAACACTGAAGCTTTCTTT